The clone carrying this T cell receptor beta chain was counted at least ten times. As yet, its antigen is unknown. The sample originates from a study of regulatory T cells in long-lasting Graves disease. As to time point: newly diagnosed GD, antithyroid drugs for less than 3 months. RNA from PBMCs was the source of the TCR library. The authors diagnosed Graves' disease using American Thyroid Association guidelines. Each patient gave 8.5 to 10 milliliters of EDTA-anticoagulated peripheral blood. The CDR3 loop spans 15 amino acids. V lost 1 base and J 7 bases, leaving 16 bases between the germline ends. Per germline, CDR1 DFQATT and CDR2 SNEGSKA (reference sequence). Overall study results and limits: Gene preferences differed: TRBV28, TRBJ1-2, TRBJ2-5 in persistent cases. Relative to new patients (under 1,000), persistent patients exhibited greater sharing of public clonotypes (approximately 2,500).

Arm-PCR of CDR3 regions with iRepertoire HTBI primers generated TCR beta libraries. TCRdb recomputed calls from the multiplex PCR reads with MiXCR, one row per CDR3 protein. The table lists some 370,000 distinct CDR3 sequences, 12% of them singletons. Separately, the same data were catalogued under a study of T cells in Graves' hyperthyroidism and ophthalmopathy.

The source is a woman under 30 with Graves disease. The chain recombines TRBV20-1 with TRBJ2-2; D perhaps matches TRBD1 (5 bases). Sample: peripheral blood mononuclear cells (PBMCs), taken at new diagnosis, from a patient treated with antithyroid drugs. The CDR3 bases are TGCAGTGCTAGAGGGGCGGTACCAAGGGGCGGGGAGCTGTTTTTT. Amino acid sequence: CSARGAVPRGGELFF.